This TCR beta chain was obtained from a study of brain T cells in children with intractable seizures. Whole-study findings and limits: Patients' HCMV serostatus was unknown; virus specificity rests on CDR3 similarity alone.

As for this clone: Its specificity is unknown.

The sequenced cases were selected for having the highest brain T cell transcript signatures. Pre-surgery treatment included at least one anti-epileptic drug. The V and J ends lost 4 bases and 0 bases respectively, with 9 bases between them. The V gene's germline CDR1 is SGHRS and CDR2 YFSETQ. The CDR3 is 14 amino acids. Method: immunoSEQ multiplex PCR; TCRdb's copy keeps in-frame clones and lacks some. The sample carries approximately 60,000 clones, approximately 95% recorded once. The TCR was taken from a boy under three years old with focal cortical dysplasia and intractable seizures. V is TRBV5-1 and J is TRBJ2-3, with D possibly TRBD2 on 6 matching bases. This specimen was peripheral blood, taken at surgery. The CDR3 sequence: CASSPEGSTDTQYF. CDR3 nucleotide sequence: TGCGCCAGCAGCCCGGAGGGAAGCACAGATACGCAGTATTTT.